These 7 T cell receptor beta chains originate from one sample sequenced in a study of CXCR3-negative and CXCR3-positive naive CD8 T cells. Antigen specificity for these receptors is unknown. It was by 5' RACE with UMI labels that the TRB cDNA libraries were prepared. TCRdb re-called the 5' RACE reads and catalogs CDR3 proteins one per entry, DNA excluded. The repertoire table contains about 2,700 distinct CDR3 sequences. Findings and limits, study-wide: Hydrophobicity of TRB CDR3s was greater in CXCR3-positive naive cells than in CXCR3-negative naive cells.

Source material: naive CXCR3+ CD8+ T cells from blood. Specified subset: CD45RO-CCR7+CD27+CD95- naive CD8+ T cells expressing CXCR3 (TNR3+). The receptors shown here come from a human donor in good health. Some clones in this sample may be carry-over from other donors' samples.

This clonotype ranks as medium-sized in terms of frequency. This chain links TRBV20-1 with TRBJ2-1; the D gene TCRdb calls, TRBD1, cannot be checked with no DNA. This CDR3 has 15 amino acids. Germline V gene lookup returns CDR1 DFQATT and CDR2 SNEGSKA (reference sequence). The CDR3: CSARDGAAPYNEQFF.

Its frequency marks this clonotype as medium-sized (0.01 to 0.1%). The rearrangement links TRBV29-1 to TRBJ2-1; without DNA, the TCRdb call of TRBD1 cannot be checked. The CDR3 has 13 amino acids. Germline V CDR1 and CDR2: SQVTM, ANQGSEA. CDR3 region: CSVEVSGRDEQFF.

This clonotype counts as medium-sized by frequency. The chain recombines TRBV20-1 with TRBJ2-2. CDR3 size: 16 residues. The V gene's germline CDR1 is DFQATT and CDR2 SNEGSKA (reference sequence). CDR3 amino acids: CSARPDTAANTGELFF.

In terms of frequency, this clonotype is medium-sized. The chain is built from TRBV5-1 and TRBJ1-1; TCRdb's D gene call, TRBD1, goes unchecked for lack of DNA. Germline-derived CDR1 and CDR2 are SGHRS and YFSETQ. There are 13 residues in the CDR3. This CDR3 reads CASSLEDRGEAFF.

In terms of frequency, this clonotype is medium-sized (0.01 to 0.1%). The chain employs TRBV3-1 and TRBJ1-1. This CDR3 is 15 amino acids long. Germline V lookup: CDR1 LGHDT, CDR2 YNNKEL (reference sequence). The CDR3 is CASSQDREDTTEAFF.

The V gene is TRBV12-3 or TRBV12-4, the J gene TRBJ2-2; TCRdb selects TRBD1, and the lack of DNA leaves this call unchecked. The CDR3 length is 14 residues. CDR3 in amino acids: CASSWTGVTGELFF.

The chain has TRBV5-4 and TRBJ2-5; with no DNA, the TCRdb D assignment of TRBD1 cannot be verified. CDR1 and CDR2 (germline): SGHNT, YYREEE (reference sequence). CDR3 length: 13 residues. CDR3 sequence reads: CASSPGVPETQYF.